This T cell receptor beta chain was captured in a study of CXCR3-negative and CXCR3-positive naive CD8 T cells. Whole-study findings and limits: Naive subsets were similarly diverse, while memory CD8+ repertoires were much less diverse. CD5 surface expression was similar among naive subsets, and TCR strength was estimated by inference from TRB CDR3 properties.

UMI-labeled TRB cDNA libraries were prepared by 5' RACE. TCRdb reprocessed the 5' RACE reads, keeping one entry per CDR3 protein, no DNA. This sample contains 70,000 to 95,000 distinct CDR3 sequences. Note on this clonotype: As yet, its antigen is unknown.

The germline V gene has CDR1 SGHDN and CDR2 FVKESK. The CDR3 totals 15 residues. Input material: naive CXCR3- CD8+ T cells from blood. Subset given: CD45RO-CCR7+CD27+CD95- naive CD8+ T cells lacking CXCR3 (TNR3-). The J gene is TRBJ1-3, the V gene TRBV14. The receptor was isolated from a human donor in good health. Some clones in this sample may be carry-over from other donors' samples. CDR3 sequence: CASSQARLSGNTIYF.